Below, 15 T cell receptor beta chains from the same sample are listed, as sequenced in a study of blood T cell repertoires in COVID-19. Repertoires were generated with immunoSEQ multiplex PCR, while TCRdb's copy carries only in-frame clones and drops some. The sample carries 130,000 to 150,000 clones, around 82% recorded once. The source material was peripheral blood. The receptors shown here come from a man in his sixties with acute or convalescent COVID-19.

V gene TRBV7-2 combines with J gene TRBJ2-5, with D tentatively TRBD1 (6 bases). V gave up 4 bases and J gave up 2 bases, with 14 bases separating them. The length of the CDR3 is 15 residues. Germline V CDR1 and CDR2: SGHTA, FQGNSA. CDR3 DNA: TGTGCCAGCAGCTCATGGACAGACTTTCAAGAGACCCAGTACTTC. Translated: CASSSWTDFQETQYF.

This clone was found once. The CDR3 DNA reads TGTGCCAGCAGCCTCTCGGGGGTAGGAACTGAAGCTTTCTTT. This gives the protein CASSLSGVGTEAFF. The chain links TRBV7-3 to TRBJ1-1; maybe TRBD1 (5 bases). There are 14 residues in the CDR3. In germline, CDR1 is SGHTA, CDR2 FQGTGA. Deletions cut 5 bases from V and 5 bases from J, with 15 bases between.

CDR3 nucleotide sequence: TGTGCCAGCAGCTTAGGCGCTAGCGGGTTCATGGATACGCAGTATTTT. Translated: CASSLGASGFMDTQYF. This sequence joins TRBV11-3 and TRBJ2-3, with 8 bases matching TRBD2. Trimming took 1 base from V and 6 from J; bases not matched to a gene: 9. The CDR3 spans 16 residues. Germline V gene lookup returns CDR1 SGHNT and CDR2 YENEEA.

This sequence joins TRBV7-9 and TRBJ2-6; 7 positions match TRBD2. Germline lookup yields CDR1 SEHNR and CDR2 FQNEAQ (reference sequence). CDR3 length: 19 residues. With 0 bases clipped from V and 3 bases from J, the junction kept 11 bases outside the gene matches. The CDR3 loop is CASSLAYGGRASGANVLTF. The CDR3 DNA follows: TGTGCCAGCAGCTTAGCTTATGGGGGGAGGGCCAGTGGGGCCAACGTCCTGACTTTC.

The chain has TRBV11-1 and TRBJ1-2, with unresolved D. Germline V gene data show CDR1 as SGHAT and CDR2 as FQDESV (reference sequence). With 3 bases removed from V and 0 bases from J, the gap between germline ends came to 14 bases. The CDR3 loop spans 16 amino acids. The CDR3 DNA reads TGTGCCAGCAGCTTTTGGACTCTTGGTCCTAACTATGGCTACACCTTC. This sequence encodes CASSFWTLGPNYGYTF.

The chain carries TRBV12-3 or TRBV12-4 and TRBJ2-1; maybe TRBD1 (6 bases). CDR3 size: 13 residues. V lost 4 bases and J lost 4, with 8 bases in between. The CDR3, as DNA: TGTGCCAGCAGTTCCCAGGGGTACAATGAGCAGTTCTTC. Protein sequence: CASSSQGYNEQFF.

The J gene is TRBJ2-1, the V gene TRBV29-1; TRBD2 matches at 9 bases. With 7 bases clipped from V and 5 bases from J, the junction kept 9 bases outside the gene matches. CDR3 length equals 14 residues. Germline V gene lookup returns CDR1 SQVTM and CDR2 ANQGSEA. The CDR3 bases are TGCAGCGGTGATGGACTAGCGCTGCACAATGAGCAGTTCTTC. Its protein product is CSGDGLALHNEQFF.

CDR3 in DNA: TGTGCCAGCAGTTCCACATTGGACAGGGTAGGGGGCAATCAGCCCCAGCATTTT. Protein sequence: CASSSTLDRVGGNQPQHF. The V and J genes are TRBV28 and TRBJ1-5, with TRBD1 matching 8 bases. J was trimmed by 2 bases and V by 4 bases; bases with no gene match: 13. Germline V gene data show CDR1 as MDHEN and CDR2 as SYDVKM. This CDR3 comprises 18 residues.

The rearrangement joins TRBV29-1 to TRBJ2-1; 9 positions match TRBD2. From germline, CDR1 is SQVTM and CDR2 ANQGSEA. V was clipped by 6 bases and J by 0 bases; unmatched bases: 9. The CDR3 sequence is 16 residues long. CDR3: CSVVLAGQSSYNEQFF. In nucleotides, the CDR3 is TGCAGCGTCGTACTAGCGGGTCAGAGCTCCTACAATGAGCAGTTCTTC.

This clone was counted a single time. At one boundary the junction diverges from the germline segment, which might be a read error. V and J are TRBV7-7 and TRBJ2-5; weak D call: TRBD2 (6 bases). Looked up from germline, CDR1 is SSHAT and CDR2 is FNYEAQ (reference sequence). The CDR3 extends over 15 amino acids. The CDR3, as DNA: TGTGCTAGCAGCTTACGGCGGGACCGCCCGGAGACCCAGTACTTC. Translating gives CASSLRRDRPETQYF.

CDR3 coding DNA: TGTGCCAGCAGTGAAGGCTGGGACTCAATCTCCTACGAGCAGTACTTC. It encodes CASSEGWDSISYEQYF. This chain joins TRBV6-1 and TRBJ2-7; possible D gene TRBD2, 6 bases. With 1 base removed from V and 0 bases from J, the gap between germline ends came to 13 bases. Looked up from germline, CDR1 is MNHNS and CDR2 is SASEGT. The CDR3 is 16 amino acids.

The chain links TRBV6-5 to TRBJ1-1; D is unclear. Germline lookup yields CDR1 MNHEY and CDR2 SVGAGI. Trimming pared 6 bases from V and 2 bases from J, leaving 10 bases between. The CDR3 runs to 13 residues. CDR3 sequence: CASSRGSNTEAFF. CDR3 nucleotides: TGTGCCAGCAGCCGCGGGTCCAACACTGAAGCTTTCTTT.

Worth noting for this clone: The conserved phenylalanine or tryptophan normally closing the CDR3 is absent here, so this likely arose from a read error. It is unclear where the CDR3 begins or ends on the DNA, so no DNA is shown, and the CDR3 is as TCRdb lists it. The rearrangement uses TRBV30 and TRBJ2-7; the table assigns TRBD2, which was not confirmed against the DNA. The V gene's germline CDR1 is GTSNPN and CDR2 SVGIG (reference sequence). The CDR3 is 13 residues long, ends included. CDR3 amino acids: CAWSGPTGTSGRL.

In its sample, this clone was seen once. V is TRBV7-9 and J is TRBJ2-7; D is unresolved. Germline-derived CDR1 and CDR2 are SEHNR and FQNEAQ (reference sequence). The CDR3 totals 14 residues. Trimming pared 3 bases from V and 2 bases from J, leaving 11 bases between. The CDR3 sequence is CASSFLRRPYEQYF. The CDR3 nucleotides read TGTGCCAGCAGCTTTCTTAGGAGACCCTACGAGCAGTACTTC.

This chain joins TRBV5-1 and TRBJ2-1, with D possibly TRBD2 on 6 matching bases. V shed 4 bases and J shed 4 bases, with 15 bases lying between them. The germline CDR1 and CDR2 sequences are SGHRS and YFSETQ. This CDR3 contains 15 residues. The CDR3: CASSMAGTEYNEQFF. The CDR3 coding sequence is TGCGCCAGCAGCATGGCCGGGACTGAGTACAATGAGCAGTTCTTC. The full variable domain, completed using reference TRBV5-1 and TRBJ2-1, is KAGVTQTPRYLIKTRGQQVTLSCSPISGHRSVSWYQQTPGQGLQFLFEYFSETQRNKGNFPGRFSGRQFSNSRSEMNVSTLELGDSALYLCASSMAGTEYNEQFFGPGTRLTVL.